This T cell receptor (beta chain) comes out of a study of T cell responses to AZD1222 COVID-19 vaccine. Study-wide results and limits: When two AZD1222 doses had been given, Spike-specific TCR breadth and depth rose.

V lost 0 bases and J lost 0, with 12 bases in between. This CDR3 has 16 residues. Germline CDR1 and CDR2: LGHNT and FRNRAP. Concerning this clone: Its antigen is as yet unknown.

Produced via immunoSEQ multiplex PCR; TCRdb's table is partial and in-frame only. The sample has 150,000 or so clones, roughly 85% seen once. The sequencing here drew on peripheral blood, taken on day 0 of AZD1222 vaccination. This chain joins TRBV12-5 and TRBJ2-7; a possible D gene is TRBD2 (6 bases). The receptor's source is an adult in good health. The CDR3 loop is CASGLVLGGPSYEQYF. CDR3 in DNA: TGTGCTAGTGGTTTGGTACTCGGGGGACCCTCCTACGAGCAGTACTTC.